The source of this TCR beta chain is a study of human T cells and chemical hapten exposure. Study-level information: For the roughly 25-week duration of the study, patients were given weekly doses of diphenylcyclopropenone on the scalp. The patch tests put 0.01% DPC on the skin of the upper back and were read 6 days later.

The study, taken as a whole, reports: PT1 expanded TCR counts correlated positively with patch test score.

Specified time point: patch test 1, 2 weeks after DPC sensitization. Treatment given: therapeutic diphenylcyclopropenone sensitization with weekly scalp DPC. Library preparation tagged each individual cDNA molecule with a unique molecular identifier. Via MiXCR, TCRdb re-called the RACE reads, giving one row per CDR3 protein. The sample has some 70,000 distinct CDR3 sequences; 32% are singletons. The CDR3 covers 16 residues. CDR1 and CDR2 from the germline V gene are SGHRS and YFSETQ. With V trimmed by 4 bases and J by 8 bases, 10 bases remained unmatched. This clonotype was counted between two and nine times. Its antigen is not identified.

The clonotype was recovered from a man aged 35 to 55 with alopecia areata. Some clones in this sample may be carry-over from other donors' samples. The specimen comprised whole blood, sampled in connection with sensitization to the hapten diphenylcyclopropenone (DPC). The chain joins TRBV5-1 to TRBJ2-1, with 12 bases matching TRBD2. The CDR3 spells CASSTAPGLAGDEQFF. CDR3 in DNA: TGCGCCAGCAGCACGGCCCCGGGACTAGCGGGCGATGAGCAGTTCTTC. The entire variable domain, with the rest obtained from reference TRBV5-1 and TRBJ2-1, is as follows: KAGVTQTPRYLIKTRGQQVTLSCSPISGHRSVSWYQQTPGQGLQFLFEYFSETQRNKGNFPGRFSGRQFSNSRSEMNVSTLELGDSALYLCASSTAPGLAGDEQFFGPGTRLTVL.